A selection of T cell receptor beta chains follows, all from one sample in a study of T cells expressing NK-cell markers. TCRdb reprocessed the 5' RACE reads and stores each CDR3 protein as one record, lacking DNA. The sample yields approximately 460,000 distinct CDR3 sequences, of which the top ten take up approximately 7%. Sequenced material: blood T cells: a sorted CD56 or NKG2C T cell subset, CD4+ or CD8+ T cells, or bulk PBMC T cells (not recorded which). The receptors originated from a woman aged 18-69 years in good health. CDR3s include the opening cysteine and the closing phenylalanine or tryptophan. The order of the fields is J gene, V gene, CDR3 protein.

TRBJ2-7 TRBV4-2 CASSHPGQGSPYEQYF
TRBJ2-1 TRBV29-1 CSVVGGGDRPRRNEQFF
TRBJ1-1 TRBV7-3 CASSLNLGAGTEAFF
TRBJ2-1 TRBV5-1 CASSLVGSPSYNEQFF
TRBJ1-4 TRBV11-2 CASSEGQGGEKLFF
TRBJ2-7 TRBV6-1 CASSEGREQYF
TRBJ2-7 TRBV6-2/TRBV6-3 CASSFSGRSYEQYF
TRBJ2-7 TRBV12-3/TRBV12-4 CASSQTGKVYEQYF
TRBJ1-3 TRBV6-1 CASRGWTDSGNTIYF
TRBJ2-3 TRBV10-3 CAISGTGSDTQYF
TRBJ1-5 TRBV12-3/TRBV12-4 CASSFGVAQHF
TRBJ2-1 TRBV27 CASSLSGFYNEQFF
TRBJ1-2 TRBV29-1 CSVEDYGEDYGYTF
TRBJ1-5 TRBV7-8 CASSTTTGDRNQPQHF
TRBJ2-3 TRBV7-6 CASSPRTVRDTQYF
TRBJ2-1 TRBV25-1 CASSGWTGGSYNEQFF
TRBJ2-1 TRBV5-5 CASQRLAENNEQFF
TRBJ2-7 TRBV6-5 CASSYSIGRSSLGSEQYF
TRBJ1-1 TRBV27 CASSFRSTGRAFF
TRBJ2-3 TRBV15 CATSRVGDRSTDTQYF
TRBJ1-2 TRBV5-1 CASSLSDTTNYGYTF
TRBJ1-2 TRBV28 CASTTYRGGFDGYTF
TRBJ1-1 TRBV27 CASSFRTGPEAFF
TRBJ1-1 TRBV20-1 CSARGEDRGTEAFF
TRBJ2-5 TRBV9 CASSAGLVPETQYF
TRBJ1-3 TRBV7-2 CASSLSGDLSGNTIYF
TRBJ2-3 TRBV7-8 CASSFTERGWVDTQYF
TRBJ1-3 TRBV11-2 CASSLGSGAHGNTIYF
TRBJ2-7 TRBV4-3 CASSQGLVGYEQYF
TRBJ2-4 TRBV12-3/TRBV12-4 CASSPGTGQNIQYF
TRBJ1-2 TRBV7-2 CASSPNRMGGSIEGYTF
TRBJ1-2 TRBV6-2/TRBV6-3 CASTGTANYGYTF
TRBJ2-3 TRBV25-1 CASSQGGTQYF
TRBJ2-5 TRBV7-2 CASSSWETQYF
TRBJ1-5 TRBV2 CASSGQGLNQPQHF
TRBJ2-5 TRBV6-1 CASRDRDRGRETQYF
TRBJ2-1 TRBV29-1 CSVPDAYSQDEQFF
TRBJ2-2 TRBV20-1 CSARDPGINTGELFF
TRBJ2-1 TRBV11-2 CASSLDPAGGYEQFF
TRBJ2-2 TRBV4-1 CASSQAGLAGSGELFF